Listed here are 6 T cell receptor beta chains from one sample, sequenced in a study of tissue T cells after allogeneic stem cell transplantation. The protocol was immunoSEQ multiplex PCR, while the TCRdb copy is restricted to in-frame clones and leaves out a portion. The sample comprises some 8,300 clones, 35% to 55% of which are singletons, and approximately 1.4% rests with the top ten. Time point in this sample: mouse harvest day 7 after allogeneic transplant. The graft held 10^6 splenic CD5+ T cells and 10^7 T-cell-depleted bone marrow cells. Specimen: skin. These receptors were taken from a female BALB/c mouse given C57BL/6 T cells with graft-versus-host disease after an allogeneic hematopoietic cell transplant.

In its sample, this clone was seen a few times. The gene names given are mouse names. The read ends 1 residue shy of where the CDR3 ends; the end is completed using the germline J gene. V usage is TRBV26 and J usage is TRBJ1-3; D is unclear. Germline CDR1 is KGHPV and CDR2 is FQNQEV (reference sequence). With 3 bases removed from V and 4 bases from J, the gap between germline ends came to 13 bases. The CDR3 sequence is 15 residues long. This CDR3 is CASSLGRMGGNTLYF. CDR3 DNA (partial): TGTGCCAGCAGTCTTGGCAGGATGGGGGGAAATACGCTCTAT.

This clone came up a few times. Gene names refer to mouse genes. The read terminates 1 residue before the CDR3 end, so the remaining end is supplied by the germline J gene. Other DNA sequences of this sample code for an identical CDR3. The rearrangement links TRBV26 to TRBJ1-5; possibly TRBD1 for D (5 bases). CDR1 KGHPV and CDR2 FQNQEV come from the germline V gene (reference sequence). The CDR3 is made up of 13 amino acids. V was clipped by 4 bases and J by 1 base, with 5 bases between them. The CDR3 loop is CASSRDNNQAPLF. CDR3 DNA, as far as it was read: TGTGCCAGCAGTCGGGACAACAACCAGGCTCCGCTT.

The table lists this clone with a count of one. The germline and genes are mouse ones. The read finishes 1 residue shy of the CDR3 end, and the germline J gene is used to complete it. V usage is TRBV1 and J usage is TRBJ2-5; D may be TRBD2 (7 bases). Per germline, CDR1 NSQYPW and CDR2 LRSPGD (reference sequence). The CDR3 contains 15 residues. Trimming removed 1 base from V and 4 bases from J, with 12 bases in between. The CDR3 DNA, read in part, is TGCACCTGCAGTGCAGTTTGGGGGGCAGAAGACACCCAGTAC. It encodes CTCSAVWGAEDTQY. The entire CDR3 sequence reads CTCSAVWGAEDTQYF. Based on the CDR3 plus reference TRBV1 and TRBJ2-5, the full variable domain is VTLLEQNPRWRLVPRGQAVNLRCILKNSQYPWMSWYQQDLQKQLQWLFTLRSPGDKEVKSLPGADYLATRVTDTELRLQVANMSQGRTLYCTCSAVWGAEDTQYFGPGTRLLVL.

A few counts support this clone. The gene names here belong to mouse. Read sequence stops 1 residue before the CDR3 end, and the germline J gene provides the missing end. V usage is TRBV16 and J usage is TRBJ2-2, with D possibly TRBD2 on 5 matching bases. The CDR3 is made up of 14 amino acids. Germline V gene lookup returns CDR1 SGHSA and CDR2 FRNQAP. Trimming pared 3 bases from V and 4 bases from J, leaving 9 bases between. The CDR3 reads CASSFWEGTGQLYF. CDR3 bases read: TGTGCAAGCAGCTTCTGGGAAGGCACCGGGCAGCTCTAC.

This clone was found a few times. Genes here carry mouse names. The read stops 1 residue short of the end of the CDR3; the missing end is completed from the germline J gene. The rearrangement joins TRBV26 to TRBJ2-7; no firm D call. The CDR3 length is 13 residues. V gave up 3 bases and J gave up 0 bases, with 6 bases separating them. Per the germline V gene, CDR1 is KGHPV and CDR2 is FQNQEV (reference sequence). The CDR3 sequence: CASSLQSSYEQYF. CDR3 DNA, as far as it was read: TGTGCCAGCAGTCTTCAGAGCTCCTATGAACAGTAC.

This clone was seen a handful of times. The gene names here belong to mouse. The read ends 1 residue early relative to the CDR3; the germline J gene fills the gap. This chain joins TRBV13-1 and TRBJ2-4; the D gene is possibly TRBD2 (6 bases). Looked up from germline, CDR1 is NSHNY and CDR2 is SYGAGN. The ends were cut back, 7 bases at V and 3 bases at J, with 9 bases in the middle. This CDR3 region has 12 residues. The CDR3 bases that were read are TGTGCCAGCCGGGGGGTCCAAAACACCTTGTAC. It is translated as CASRGVQNTLY. The entire CDR3 is CASRGVQNTLYF.